The rows below give T cell receptor beta chains drawn from one sample of a study of cytomegalovirus exposure and HLA in healthy donors. Clones were sequenced by immunoSEQ multiplex PCR, and TCRdb holds only the in-frame ones, with some missing. The profile covers about 180,000 clones, with around 77% appearing a single time and 1.5% to 2% taken by the ten largest. The sequenced sample was PBMCs. The source is a woman younger than 45 in good health and CMV-seronegative. CDR3s include the opening cysteine and the closing phenylalanine or tryptophan. Fields, in order: clone size, J gene, CDR3 length, D gene, V gene, CDR3 protein, CDR3 DNA. D genes are given only for firm matches. Clone size is stated in some rows and not others, as once, few, many or a class when expanded.

abundance: .
j_gene: TRBJ1-1
len: 15
d_gene: TRBD1
v_gene: TRBV2
CDR3aa: CARKDRAKGNTEAFF
CDR3nt: TGTGCCAGGAAGGACAGGGCGAAGGGGAACACTGAAGCTTTCTTT

abundance: .
j_gene: TRBJ2-7
len: 13
d_gene: .
v_gene: TRBV27
CDR3aa: CASSTAWGNEQYF
CDR3nt: TGTGCCAGCAGTACAGCTTGGGGCAACGAGCAGTACTTC

abundance: .
j_gene: TRBJ2-1
len: 15
d_gene: TRBD2
v_gene: TRBV25-1
CDR3aa: CASSDPGRGGNEQFF
CDR3nt: TGTGCCAGCAGTGACCCCGGGCGGGGGGGCAATGAGCAGTTCTTC

abundance: .
j_gene: TRBJ2-1
len: 12
d_gene: TRBD2
v_gene: TRBV29-1
CDR3aa: CIASGGYNEQFF
CDR3nt: TGTATCGCTAGCGGGGGGTACAATGAGCAGTTCTTC

abundance: .
j_gene: TRBJ2-7
len: 15
d_gene: TRBD1
v_gene: TRBV6-5
CDR3aa: CASSYEFQGAYEQYF
CDR3nt: TGTGCCAGCAGTTACGAGTTTCAGGGGGCCTACGAGCAGTACTTC

abundance: .
j_gene: TRBJ2-5
len: 14
d_gene: TRBD2
v_gene: TRBV7-9
CDR3aa: CASSSRGGVETQYF
CDR3nt: TGTGCCAGCAGCTCACGTGGGGGGGTTGAGACCCAGTACTTC

abundance: .
j_gene: TRBJ1-1
len: 16
d_gene: .
v_gene: TRBV19
CDR3aa: CASSTGGVVMNTEAFF
CDR3nt: TGTGCCAGTAGTACGGGCGGGGTGGTCATGAACACTGAAGCTTTCTTT

abundance: .
j_gene: TRBJ2-7
len: 15
d_gene: TRBD2
v_gene: TRBV7-3
CDR3aa: CASSSSRGDPYEQYF
CDR3nt: TGTGCCAGCAGCAGCAGCCGGGGGGACCCCTACGAGCAGTACTTC

abundance: .
j_gene: TRBJ2-7
len: 15
d_gene: .
v_gene: TRBV2
CDR3aa: CASAAQTGGFYEQYF
CDR3nt: TGTGCCAGCGCCGCCCAGACAGGCGGATTCTACGAGCAGTACTTC

abundance: .
j_gene: TRBJ2-5
len: 16
d_gene: TRBD1
v_gene: TRBV4-1
CDR3aa: CASSQEGQGAEETQYF
CDR3nt: TGCGCCAGCAGCCAAGAGGGACAGGGGGCTGAAGAGACCCAGTACTTC

abundance: .
j_gene: TRBJ2-7
len: 13
d_gene: TRBD2
v_gene: TRBV9
CDR3aa: CASGTSGRYEQYF
CDR3nt: TGTGCCAGTGGGACTAGCGGGCGCTACGAGCAGTACTTC

abundance: few
j_gene: TRBJ2-7
len: 15
d_gene: .
v_gene: TRBV30
CDR3aa: CAWSVTGEVKNEQYF
CDR3nt: TGTGCCTGGAGTGTAACGGGGGAGGTGAAGAACGAGCAGTACTTC

abundance: .
j_gene: TRBJ2-6
len: 18
d_gene: TRBD1
v_gene: TRBV5-1
CDR3aa: CASRLAGQGISGANVLTF
CDR3nt: TGCGCCAGCCGTCTGGCGGGACAGGGCATCTCTGGGGCCAACGTCCTGACTTTC

abundance: .
j_gene: TRBJ1-2
len: 13
d_gene: .
v_gene: TRBV5-6
CDR3aa: CASSLEQDGGYTF
CDR3nt: TGTGCCAGCAGCTTGGAACAGGACGGGGGCTACACCTTC

abundance: .
j_gene: TRBJ2-7
len: 14
d_gene: .
v_gene: TRBV9
CDR3aa: CASSVGNRPYEQYF
CDR3nt: TGTGCCAGCAGCGTAGGAAACAGACCCTACGAGCAGTACTTC

abundance: .
j_gene: TRBJ1-2
len: 13
d_gene: .
v_gene: TRBV6-5
CDR3aa: CASSYAGARGYTF
CDR3nt: TGTGCCAGCAGTTACGCCGGCGCTAGAGGCTACACCTTC

abundance: .
j_gene: TRBJ2-7
len: 16
d_gene: .
v_gene: TRBV28
CDR3aa: CASSLELGGGTYEQYF
CDR3nt: TGTGCCAGCAGTTTAGAGTTGGGCGGAGGAACCTACGAGCAGTACTTC

abundance: .
j_gene: TRBJ2-1
len: 15
d_gene: TRBD2
v_gene: TRBV6-1
CDR3aa: CASPGLAGAYNEQFF
CDR3nt: TGTGCCTCCCCAGGGCTAGCGGGGGCCTACAATGAGCAGTTCTTC